This is a list of T cell receptor beta chains from one sample in a study of T cell responses to AZD1222 COVID-19 vaccine. Sequenced by immunoSEQ multiplex PCR; TCRdb stores in-frame clones only, minus some. The repertoire consists of 95,000 to 150,000 clones, with roughly 87% occurring once and the leading ten covering 8.5% to 10%. The sample here was peripheral blood, taken on day 0 of AZD1222 vaccination. These receptors were taken from an adult in good health. Both conserved end residues are part of each CDR3. The D gene is left open where the match is weak. Rows may omit the clone size; those that give it use once, few, many or a size class.

j_call clone_size d_call v_call cdr3_aa cdr3_nt
TRBJ2-2 NA NA TRBV3-1/TRBV3-2 CASSHRGVTTGELFF TGTGCCAGCAGCCACAGGGGGGTAACCACCGGGGAGCTGTTTTTT
TRBJ1-3 NA NA TRBV6-5 CASSYSTAPGNTIYF TGTGCCAGCAGTTACTCGACAGCCCCTGGAAACACCATATATTTT
TRBJ2-3 once NA TRBV5-1 CASSFGGGADTQYF TGCGCCAGCAGCTTTGGAGGGGGCGCAGATACGCAGTATTTT
TRBJ1-2 once NA TRBV2 CASKRGPGYGYTF TGTGCCAGCAAGAGAGGACCCGGCTATGGCTACACCTTC
TRBJ2-7 NA NA TRBV7-9 CASSPVSYEQYF TGTGCCAGCAGCCCTGTATCCTACGAGCAGTACTTC
TRBJ2-7 once NA TRBV28 CASSWGSPIYEQYF TGTGCCAGCAGTTGGGGGTCACCCATCTACGAGCAGTACTTC
TRBJ2-7 NA NA TRBV7-7 CASSLSSTGTYEQYF TGTGCTAGCAGCTTATCGTCGACAGGAACCTACGAGCAGTACTTC
TRBJ2-7 NA TRBD1 TRBV7-2 CASSLVGRGTGFGKQYF TGTGCCAGCAGCTTAGTAGGTCGCGGGACAGGTTTTGGAAAGCAGTACTTC
TRBJ2-5 NA TRBD2 TRBV11-3 CASSPLPGSGMGGQETQYF TGTGCCAGCAGCCCCTTACCCGGTTCCGGGATGGGGGGGCAAGAGACCCAGTACTTC
TRBJ1-6 NA TRBD1 TRBV6-1 CASSEGRVTGSPTYNSPLHF TGTGCCAGCAGTGAAGGGAGGGTGACAGGGTCCCCAACCTATAATTCACCCCTCCACTTT
TRBJ2-2 NA NA TRBV6-5 CASTGRPPGGGELFF TGTGCCAGCACGGGGCGACCTCCTGGGGGCGGGGAGCTGTTTTTT
TRBJ1-1 NA TRBD1 TRBV10-2 CASSPGQGSRAFF TGCGCCAGCAGCCCCGGACAGGGAAGTCGGGCTTTCTTT
TRBJ2-2 once TRBD1 TRBV11-3 CASSSQGQGNTGELFF TGTGCCAGCAGCTCACAGGGACAGGGGAACACCGGGGAGCTGTTTTTT
TRBJ2-5 once TRBD1 TRBV5-1 CASSQGQEGETQYF TGCGCCAGCAGCCAGGGACAGGAGGGGGAGACCCAGTACTTC
TRBJ2-7 once NA TRBV7-9 CASSRAVGDEQYF TGTGCCAGCAGCCGAGCCGTGGGGGACGAGCAGTACTTC
TRBJ2-7 once NA TRBV7-2 CASSLGSVGLHYEQYF TGTGCCAGCAGCTTAGGATCGGTGGGACTGCACTACGAGCAGTACTTC
TRBJ2-7 NA TRBD2 TRBV5-5 CASSGTSGGIYEQYF TGTGCCAGCAGCGGTACTAGCGGGGGGATCTACGAGCAGTACTTC
TRBJ2-7 NA TRBD1 TRBV5-1 CASSSTPGQGWYF TGCGCCAGCAGCTCGACCCCGGGACAGGGGTGGTACTTC
TRBJ2-7 NA NA TRBV19 CASSIGLDGNYEQYF TGTGCCAGTAGTATCGGCTTGGACGGGAACTACGAGCAGTACTTC
TRBJ1-2 NA NA TRBV11-3 CASSSPGESNYGYTF TGTGCCAGCAGCTCACCGGGAGAATCCAACTATGGCTACACCTTC
TRBJ2-1 NA NA TRBV4-3 CASSQTVILSSSYNEQFF TGCGCCAGCAGCCAAACAGTCATCCTCTCAAGCTCCTACAATGAGCAGTTCTTC
TRBJ2-7 NA TRBD2 TRBV19 CASTPRASGAYEQYF TGTGCCAGTACCCCACGGGCTAGCGGAGCCTACGAGCAGTACTTC
TRBJ1-3 NA TRBD1 TRBV6-5 CASSNDRGWVNTIYF TGTGCCAGCAGTAACGACAGGGGATGGGTAAACACCATATATTTT
TRBJ2-1 NA NA TRBV4-1 CASSQGWAGSSYNEQFF TGCGCCAGCAGCCAAGGGTGGGCAGGGAGTTCCTACAATGAGCAGTTCTTC
TRBJ1-2 NA TRBD1 TRBV25-1 CASSDPLTGGYYGYTF TGTGCCAGCAGTGATCCCCTTACAGGGGGATACTATGGCTACACCTTC
TRBJ1-2 NA NA TRBV5-1 CASSPTPGGYGYTF TGCGCCAGCAGCCCCACCCCCGGGGGGTATGGCTACACCTTC
TRBJ1-5 NA NA TRBV2 CASTPTGSQPQHF TGTGCCAGCACCCCCACCGGGTCTCAGCCCCAGCATTTT
TRBJ2-1 NA NA TRBV7-9 CASSLAIGQAYNEQFF TGTGCCAGCAGCTTAGCTATTGGCCAGGCCTACAATGAGCAGTTCTTC
TRBJ2-5 once NA TRBV11-1 CASSGGEQETQYF TGTGCCAGCAGCGGAGGGGAACAAGAGACCCAGTACTTC
TRBJ1-2 NA NA TRBV23-1 CASSQSARLYGYTF TGCGCCAGCAGTCAATCTGCCAGGCTCTATGGCTACACCTTC
TRBJ1-1 NA NA TRBV6-5 CASRLDAWATEAFF TGTGCCAGCAGGCTGGACGCATGGGCGACTGAAGCTTTCTTT
TRBJ2-7 NA NA TRBV7-2 CASSLVARGALYEQYF TGTGCCAGCAGCTTAGTGGCTAGGGGGGCGCTGTACGAGCAGTACTTC
TRBJ1-5 NA TRBD1 TRBV27 CASSPRTGDDQPQHF TGTGCCAGCAGTCCCCGGACAGGGGACGATCAGCCCCAGCATTTT
TRBJ1-2 NA NA TRBV9 CASSVRDLRAPYGYTF TGTGCCAGCAGCGTTAGAGATCTCAGGGCACCCTATGGCTACACCTTC
TRBJ1-6 NA NA TRBV19 CASKESSVVSYNSPLHF TGTGCCAGTAAAGAGAGCTCGGTCGTATCCTATAATTCACCCCTCCACTTT
TRBJ2-7 NA TRBD1 TRBV28 CASSPSGTGNHEQYF TGTGCCAGCAGTCCCTCCGGGACAGGGAACCACGAGCAGTACTTC
TRBJ1-4 NA NA TRBV27 CASSLYGVGRGAVNEKLFF TGTGCCAGCAGTTTATACGGCGTTGGCAGGGGAGCGGTTAATGAAAAACTGTTTTTT
TRBJ1-1 NA NA TRBV5-5 CASSLVQVTTEAFF TGTGCCAGCAGCTTGGTTCAGGTTACCACTGAAGCTTTCTTT
TRBJ1-4 NA NA TRBV5-5 CASSLAVGGGNEKLFF TGTGCCAGCAGCTTGGCCGTGGGTGGGGGTAATGAAAAACTGTTTTTT
TRBJ2-7 NA NA TRBV7-3 CASSSEGGGPYEQYF TGTGCCAGCAGCTCCGAGGGAGGGGGCCCTTACGAGCAGTACTTC
TRBJ2-5 NA TRBD2 TRBV11-3 CASSLWLAGRQETQYF TGTGCCAGCAGCTTGTGGCTAGCGGGGCGCCAAGAGACCCAGTACTTC
TRBJ1-4 NA TRBD1 TRBV23-1 CASSQSTGDEKLFF TGCGCCAGCAGTCAATCCACAGGGGATGAAAAACTGTTTTTT
TRBJ2-7 NA NA TRBV11-2 CASSLIQAHEQYF TGTGCCAGCAGCTTAATACAGGCCCACGAGCAGTACTTC
TRBJ2-3 NA TRBD2 TRBV7-2 CASSLPTTSDGTDTQYF TGTGCCAGCAGCTTACCGACCACTAGCGACGGCACAGATACGCAGTATTTT
TRBJ2-1 NA TRBD2 TRBV9 CASSGPGLAFNEQFF TGTGCCAGCAGCGGACCGGGACTAGCGTTTAATGAGCAGTTCTTC
TRBJ2-7 NA NA TRBV11-1 CASSLAGRPSYEQYF TGTGCCAGCAGCTTAGCGGGGAGGCCCTCCTACGAGCAGTACTTC